The present T cell receptor (beta chain) was sequenced within a study of T cells expressing NK-cell markers. Germline loops: CDR1 SGHAT, CDR2 FQNNGV. The CDR3 has 14 amino acids. A 5'RACE template switching approach incorporating UMIs was used to make TCR beta cDNA. With the 5' RACE reads reprocessed, TCRdb shows one record per CDR3 protein and no DNA. This table lists 300,000 to 500,000 distinct CDR3 sequences. Material: blood T cells: a sorted CD56 or NKG2C T cell subset, CD4+ or CD8+ T cells, or bulk PBMC T cells (not recorded which). This clonotype originated in a woman aged 50 to 60 in good health. The V and J genes are TRBV11-2 and TRBJ2-1; checking the TCRdb D call of TRBD2 is not possible without DNA. The CDR3 region is CASSLTAQWGEQFF.